The subject of this entry is one T cell receptor beta chain. Its antigen remains unknown. CDR1 and CDR2 (germline): KGHSH, LQKENI. This CDR3 is built from 14 residues. TCRdb re-called the 5' RACE reads; one entry per CDR3 protein, DNA not given. This table lists about 380,000 distinct CDR3 sequences. The data were obtained in a study of monozygotic twins with inflammatory bowel disease. Study observations and caveats: Healthy twins showed more clonotype sharing with others than IBD patients, especially patients with disease activity. Diversity of TCRbeta measured by inverse Simpson was lower in IBD patients than in healthy co-twins.

The sample was blood. The receptor was isolated from a human donor with ulcerative colitis or Crohn's disease, or a healthy co-twin of an affected twin (not recorded which). The chain employs TRBV18 and TRBJ1-4. CDR3 region: CASSPLQAGGKLFF.